A single sample is the source of the 13 T cell receptor beta chains below, sequenced in a study of CD8 T cells in ankylosing spondylitis. Study-wide results and caveats: Within ankylosing spondylitis blood, a TCR beta motif made up of eight highly homologous variants appeared to be characteristic.

Each CDR3 protein is one row after TCRdb ran MiXCR on the 5' RACE reads. This sample has about 540,000 distinct CDR3 sequences; roughly 13% occur once, and the top ten carry around 7%. No antigens are known for them. Sequenced: blood, either unsorted or a sorted T cell fraction (not recorded which). These receptors all come from a male donor with ankylosing spondylitis.

This clonotype was found a few times. The chain couples TRBV2 to TRBJ1-6; D possibly corresponds to TRBD1 (6 bases). Between the trimmed V and J ends, which lost 2 bases and 7 bases, there was a span of 12 bases. Germline lookup yields CDR1 SNHLY and CDR2 FYNNEI. The CDR3 spans 15 residues. The CDR3 sequence is CASSERAGENSPLHF. The CDR3 DNA is TGTGCCAGCAGTGAACGGGCAGGGGAAAATTCACCCCTCCACTTT.

Only a few counts were recorded for this clonotype. The genes are TRBV15 and TRBJ2-3, with 9 bases matching TRBD1. The J segment lost 0 bases and the V segment lost 2 bases, leaving 6 bases of the junction unmatched. The germline V gene has CDR1 LNHNV and CDR2 YYDKDF (reference sequence). CDR3 size: 17 residues. The CDR3 coding sequence is TGTGCCACCAGCAGACACAAGGACAGGGGAAGCACAGATACGCAGTATTTT. Its protein is CATSRHKDRGSTDTQYF.

This clonotype was found a few times. J is TRBJ1-5 and V is TRBV30; 10 bases map to TRBD1. CDR3 length: 14 residues. The germline CDR1 and CDR2 sequences are GTSNPN and SVGIG (reference sequence). The V gene end was trimmed by 2 bases and the J gene end by 5 bases; junction bases not matched to a gene: 3. This chain's CDR3 is CAWSIGQGDQPQHF. For the CDR3, the DNA is TGTGCCTGGAGTATAGGACAGGGGGATCAGCCCCAGCATTTT.

This clonotype was picked up a small number of times. V is TRBV12-3 or TRBV12-4 and J is TRBJ2-7; 8 positions match TRBD2. The CDR3 covers 14 residues. Unmatched junction bases numbered 8, after V lost 6 bases and J lost 4 bases. The CDR3 nucleotides are TGTGCCAGCAGCCCGGGACTAGTTTTATACGAGCAGTACGTC. Protein product: CASSPGLVLYEQYV.

The CDR3 loop reads CSARPLQGASTEAFF. In DNA, the CDR3 is TGCAGTGCTAGACCCCTACAGGGGGCCAGCACTGAAGCTTTCTTT. This sequence joins TRBV20-1 and TRBJ1-1; 9 nucleotides align to TRBD1. Germline assignment: CDR1 DFQATT and CDR2 SNEGSKA (reference sequence). The CDR3 runs to 15 residues. Losses at the gene ends were 2 bases for V and 4 bases for J; bases not matched to a gene: 8.

This clonotype has more than one count but fewer than ten. The chain carries TRBV29-1 and TRBJ1-1, with D possibly matching TRBD1 (6 bases). V was trimmed by 6 bases and J by 1 base, leaving 12 bases between them. Per the germline V gene, CDR1 is SQVTM and CDR2 is ANQGSEA. The CDR3 is made up of 13 amino acids. As DNA, the CDR3 is TGCAGCGTCACAGGGCTGGGGAACACTGAAGCTTTCTTT. Translating gives CSVTGLGNTEAFF. The whole variable domain, remainder taken from reference TRBV29-1 and TRBJ1-1, is SAVISQKPSRDICQRGTSLTIQCQVDSQVTMMFWYRQQPGQSLTLIATANQGSEATYESGFVIDKFPISRPNLTFSTLTVSNMSPEDSSIYLCSVTGLGNTEAFFGQGTRLTVV.

This chain connects TRBV7-8 to TRBJ2-7, with D hard to call. Trimming left V 1 base short and J 9 bases short, with 13 bases between. The CDR3 has 13 amino acids. CDR1 is SGHVS, CDR2 FQNEAQ, per germline. The CDR3 DNA reads TGTGCCAGCAGCTTAGAAATCGAGGAAAGGCAGTACGTC. Its protein is CASSLEIEERQYV.

This clonotype showed up just a few times. The V gene is TRBV3-1, the J gene TRBJ2-5; D unresolved. V lost 1 base to trimming and J lost 4 bases, with 10 bases between them. CDR1 is LGHDT, CDR2 YNNKEL, per germline (reference sequence). This CDR3 region has 14 residues. DNA of the CDR3: TGTGCCAGCAGCCAAGCGGGCCGAATAGAGACCCAGTACTTC. Its translation: CASSQAGRIETQYF.

This clonotype was picked up many times. The chain couples TRBV7-9 to TRBJ2-3, with TRBD2 matching over 10 bases. This CDR3 region has 16 residues. The ends lost 4 bases at V and 3 bases at J; junction bases unmatched: 7. Germline CDR1 is SEHNR and CDR2 is FQNEAQ (reference sequence). The CDR3 protein is CASSSTSGKGTDTQYF. The CDR3 DNA reads as TGTGCCAGCAGCTCAACTAGCGGGAAGGGTACAGATACGCAGTATTTT.

This clonotype was detected only a few times. The V call is TRBV7-2, the J call TRBJ2-1; 7 bases agree with TRBD1. This CDR3 region has 13 residues. Looked up from germline, CDR1 is SGHTA and CDR2 is FQGNSA. Losses at the gene ends were 5 bases for V and 9 bases for J; bases not matched to a gene: 7. This chain's CDR3 is CASSRTGDTEQFF. The CDR3 DNA follows: TGTGCCAGCAGCCGAACAGGGGACACTGAGCAGTTCTTC.

The chain uses TRBV5-5 and TRBJ2-2, with no clear D. In germline, CDR1 is SGHKS, CDR2 YYEKEE (reference sequence). The CDR3 loop spans 12 amino acids. V was cut by 4 bases and J by 6 bases, with 7 bases left in between. The CDR3 spells CASSVWAGELFF. CDR3 coding DNA: TGTGCCAGCAGCGTTTGGGCCGGGGAGCTGTTTTTT.

The CDR3 loop reads CSVGGLAGGLSYEQYF. The CDR3 DNA follows: TGCAGCGTTGGTGGGCTAGCGGGAGGGCTGTCCTACGAGCAGTACTTC. This sequence joins TRBV29-1 and TRBJ2-7; the match to TRBD2 covers 12 bases. The CDR3 runs 16 residues. The germline CDR1 and CDR2 sequences are SQVTM and ANQGSEA. V was pared by 4 bases and J by 1 base, with 8 bases of the junction left unmatched.

The V call is TRBV7-2, the J call TRBJ2-2; tentative D call: TRBD2 (5 bases). The V end was cut by 5 bases, the J end by 6 bases, with 16 bases between. CDR3 length: 15 residues. From germline, CDR1 is SGHTA and CDR2 FQGNSA. The CDR3 region is CASSPIRGSAGELFF. Here the CDR3 DNA reads TGTGCCAGCAGCCCAATCCGGGGATCGGCCGGGGAGCTGTTTTTT.